This T cell receptor beta chain was profiled in a study of T cells in Graves' hyperthyroidism and ophthalmopathy. Study summary: Sampling of peripheral blood happened at initial diagnosis, prior to any treatment.

This clonotype came up many times. Its antigen is unidentified. Germline CDR1 reads SGHAT; CDR2 reads FQNNGV. CDR3 length equals 16 residues. V shed 3 bases, J shed 7 bases, and the junction held 11 bases outside the gene matches. Amplification of TCR beta CDR3 regions was performed using RNA transcripts as template. The HTBI primer set served for first-round RT-PCR of the TCR CDR3. TCRdb ran MiXCR on the multiplex PCR reads and lists one entry per CDR3 protein. The sample lists hundreds of thousands of distinct CDR3 sequences, about 15% occurring once. Study-level points and caveats: Progression to ophthalmopathy was predicted a median of approximately 6.4 months early. Blood also contained most expanded thyroid clonotypes above 0.001.

The V gene is TRBV11-2, the J gene TRBJ1-2; 10 bases map to TRBD1. The sample taken for sequencing was blood. This receptor was identified in a man younger than 35 with Graves' ophthalmopathy. CDR3 protein: CASSFTGTGAMGGYTF. The CDR3 nucleotides are TGTGCCAGCAGCTTCACCGGGACAGGGGCGATGGGTGGCTACACCTTC.